The rows below give T cell receptor beta chains drawn from one sample of a study of molecular identifiers for immune sequencing clone quantification. MiXCR, applied by TCRdb to the PCR reads, yields one record per CDR3 protein. This sample has about half a million distinct CDR3 sequences, with 20% to 25% found just once. Sequences were obtained from naive CD8+ T cells from blood, with Jurkat cell RNA spiked in. The receptors come from a human donor in good health. Some libraries in this study had Jurkat cell RNA spiked in. Each CDR3 is given with its conserved first and last residue. A D gene is named only where the DNA matches it firmly. Expanded clones get a size class; other rows say once, few or many, or leave the size out.

J gene	V gene	clone size	D gene	CDR3 DNA	CDR3 protein
TRBJ1-1	TRBV5-4	-	TRBD1	TGTGCCAGCAGCTTGGCGAGAACAGGGGCGATGACTGAAGCTTTCTTT	CASSLARTGAMTEAFF
TRBJ1-4	TRBV30	few	-	TGTGCCTGGAGGGGACGGACTAATGAAAAACTGTTTTTT	CAWRGRTNEKLFF
TRBJ2-1	TRBV20-1	few	TRBD1	TGCAGTTACCCAGGGGGACAGGGACCAACCAGCTCCTACAATGAGCAGTTCTTC	CSYPGGQGPTSSYNEQFF
TRBJ2-3	TRBV12-3/TRBV12-4	many	-	TGTGCCAGCGCTGAGGGAGATACGCAGTATTTT	CASAEGDTQYF
TRBJ2-7	TRBV29-1	-	-	TGCAGCGTTGTTCTGGGTTACTACGAGCGGTACTTC	CSVVLGYYERYF
TRBJ2-3	TRBV9	many	-	TGTGCCAGCAGCGTAGAGGGCGGGACTACAGATACGCAGTATTTT	CASSVEGGTTDTQYF
TRBJ2-5	TRBV6-6	many	-	TGTGCCAGCAGTTACTCAACTCCAGCGGACCAAGAGACCCAGTACTTC	CASSYSTPADQETQYF
TRBJ1-1	TRBV19	-	TRBD1	TGTGCCAGTAGTATGACAGGGGGCTACACTGAAGCTTTCTTT	CASSMTGGYTEAFF
TRBJ1-1	TRBV27	few	TRBD1	TGTGCCAGCAGTCAGGGGGCGGGCACTGAAGCTTTCTTT	CASSQGAGTEAFF
TRBJ2-6	TRBV5-3	-	TRBD2	TGTGCCAGCTCAGGCGGGGGAGGATCTGGGGCCAACGTCCTGACTTTC	CASSGGGGSGANVLTF
TRBJ2-3	TRBV6-5	many	-	TGTGCCAGCAGGTCCGACGGAACTAGCACAGATACGCAGTATTTT	CASRSDGTSTDTQYF